The 9 T cell receptor beta chains in this list originate from one sample, sequenced in a study of blood T cell repertoires in COVID-19. The repertoire was sequenced with immunoSEQ multiplex PCR; TCRdb's copy has only in-frame clones and lacks some. Altogether 250,000 to 300,000 clones are present, roughly nine tenths being singletons, with the ten largest covering around 1.7%. Input material: PBMCs or T cells enriched from blood (not recorded which). Receptors originate from a woman aged 40 to 50 who had recovered from COVID-19.

This chain uses TRBV4-1 with TRBJ1-2; 10 positions match TRBD1. CDR1 and CDR2 from the germline V gene are MGHRA and YSYEKL. Trimming cost V 0 bases and J 4 bases; bases outside gene matches: 5. The CDR3 is 16 amino acids. CDR3 loop: CASSQDLGDRGYGYTF. CDR3 in DNA: TGCGCCAGCAGCCAAGATCTAGGGGACAGGGGCTATGGCTACACCTTC.

The V and J genes are TRBV6-6 and TRBJ2-3; weak D call: TRBD1 (5 bases). Trimming removed 8 bases at V and 1 base at J, with 13 bases between. Germline CDR1 is MNHNY and CDR2 is SVGAGI (reference sequence). This CDR3 comprises 14 residues. CDR3 coding DNA: TGTGCCAGCGAGGACACGTACCGCACAGATACGCAGTATTTT. This encodes CASEDTYRTDTQYF.

The V call is TRBV5-1, the J call TRBJ2-5, with a possible D match to TRBD2 (5 bases). The CDR3 totals 14 residues. Germline V gene lookup returns CDR1 SGHRS and CDR2 YFSETQ. V lost 0 bases to trimming and J lost 7 bases, with 13 bases between them. CDR3 bases: TGCGCCAGCAGCTTGGCTGAGGGCCTTGGGACCCAGTACTTC. It specifies CASSLAEGLGTQYF.

This clone came up once. The rearrangement links TRBV9 to TRBJ1-2; D is unresolved. The CDR3 is made up of 16 amino acids. The V and J ends lost 4 bases and 0 bases respectively, with 16 bases between them. Germline CDR1 and CDR2: SGDLS and YYNGEE. This CDR3 is CASSPLQVTSNYGYTF. The CDR3 bases are TGTGCCAGCAGCCCGCTCCAGGTTACTTCTAACTATGGCTACACCTTC. The full variable domain, in which reference TRBV9 and TRBJ1-2 provide the parts outside the CDR3, is DSGVTQTPKHLITATGQRVTLRCSPRSGDLSVYWYQQSLDQGLQFLIQYYNGEERAKGNILERFSAQQFPDLHSELNLSSLELGDSALYFCASSPLQVTSNYGYTFGSGTRLTVV.

The chain links TRBV11-3 to TRBJ2-3, with 8 positions matching TRBD2. The CDR3 has 14 residues. V was pared by 5 bases and J by 0 bases, with 1 base of the junction left unmatched. Germline lookup yields CDR1 SGHNT and CDR2 YENEEA. CDR3 bases: TGTGCCAGCAGCCGGGGGGGTAGCACAGATACGCAGTATTTT. The encoded protein is CASSRGGSTDTQYF.

The chain uses TRBV25-1 and TRBJ1-2; TRBD1 agrees at 7 bases. The CDR3 loop spans 13 amino acids. Unmatched junction bases numbered 0, after V lost 1 base and J lost 4 bases. Germline CDR1 is MGHDK and CDR2 is SYGVNS. The CDR3 DNA follows: TGTGCCAGCAGTGAATGGGACAGCTATGGCTACACCTTC. Translation: CASSEWDSYGYTF.

The chain recombines TRBV19 with TRBJ1-2; 7 bases agree with TRBD1. Trimming cost V 7 bases and J 4 bases; bases outside gene matches: 9. The CDR3 runs 14 residues. The germline V gene has CDR1 LNHDA and CDR2 SQIVND (reference sequence). CDR3 in amino acids: CASNPRAGGYGYTF. DNA for the CDR3: TGTGCCAGTAACCCCCGGGCAGGGGGCTATGGCTACACCTTC.

The rearrangement links TRBV3-1 (or the pseudogene TRBV3-2) to TRBJ1-2; D perhaps matches TRBD1 (6 bases). CDR3 length equals 14 residues. Germline V lookup: CDR1 LGHDT, CDR2 YNNKEL (reference sequence). V lost 2 bases and J lost 3, with 10 bases in between. The CDR3 DNA sequence: TGTGCCAGCAGCCAACAACAGGGCTACTATGGCTACACCTTC. Residues: CASSQQQGYYGYTF.

This sequence joins TRBV5-1 and TRBJ1-1; D gene uncertain. This CDR3 comprises 13 residues. Germline CDR1 and CDR2: SGHRS and YFSETQ. Trimming stripped 4 bases from V and 9 bases from J, with 16 bases between. Here the CDR3 reads CASSTGRGEKAFF. The CDR3 coding sequence is TGCGCCAGCAGCACGGGCCGCGGGGAGAAAGCTTTCTTT. The full variable domain, its missing parts supplied by reference TRBV5-1 and TRBJ1-1, is KAGVTQTPRYLIKTRGQQVTLSCSPISGHRSVSWYQQTPGQGLQFLFEYFSETQRNKGNFPGRFSGRQFSNSRSEMNVSTLELGDSALYLCASSTGRGEKAFFGQGTRLTVV.